These 20 T cell receptor beta chains share one sample of origin, sequenced in a study of metastatic and nonmetastatic thyroid tumors. All patients reached thyroid surgery having received no treatment beforehand. TCRdb redid the clone calls on the PCR reads using MiXCR. The sample records about 12,000 clones, approximately 32% being singletons. The sequenced sample was tumor tissue. The origin of the receptors is a female donor with papillary thyroid cancer or a benign thyroid nodule (not recorded which). Some clones in this sample may be carry-over from other donors' samples.

The CDR3 bases are TGTGCCAGCAGCTTCTTGACTCTTAATGAGCAGTTCTTC. Protein sequence: CASSFLTLNEQFF. V usage is TRBV12-3 or TRBV12-4 and J usage is TRBJ2-1; D is undetermined. The CDR3 loop spans 13 amino acids. V gave up 6 bases and J gave up 7 bases, with 13 bases separating them.

This chain uses TRBV6-5 with TRBJ2-7, with D unresolved. This CDR3 has 14 amino acids. Germline CDR1 MNHEY, CDR2 SVGAGI. V was pared by 4 bases and J by 3 bases, with 13 bases between. CDR3 DNA sequence: TGTGCCAGCAGTTTAGACCCCGTCCGCTACGAGCAGTACTTC. Amino acids: CASSLDPVRYEQYF.

This clone was found a few times. This rearrangement joins TRBV3-1 to TRBJ1-2, with a tentative D call TRBD1 (5 bases). Between the trimmed V and J ends, which lost 4 bases and 8 bases, there was a span of 17 bases. Germline V lookup: CDR1 LGHDT, CDR2 YNNKEL (reference sequence). The CDR3 is 14 residues long. CDR3 coding DNA: TGTGCCAGCAGCCCCAGGGACCAAGCGGGAGGCTACACCTTC. It is translated as CASSPRDQAGGYTF.

Worth noting for this clone: This may arise from a read error, as a much more abundant clone is one base away. The gene calls are TRBV11-2 and TRBJ1-5; TRBD1 agrees at 9 bases. V was clipped by 5 bases and J by 3 bases; unmatched bases: 8. The CDR3 totals 16 residues. CDR1 and CDR2 from the germline V gene are SGHAT and FQNNGV. This CDR3 reads CASSGGQGSPNQPQHF. CDR3 nucleotide sequence: TGTGCCAGCAGCGGAGGACAGGGGTCTCCCAATCAGCCCCAGCATTTT.

CDR3 DNA sequence: TGCAGTGCTCCAGGACAGGGAGGGATGTTCACTGAAGCTTTCTTT. Protein: CSAPGQGGMFTEAFF. The chain has TRBV20-1 and TRBJ1-1; 8 nucleotides align to TRBD1. Germline V lookup: CDR1 DFQATT, CDR2 SNEGSKA (reference sequence). The J segment lost 4 bases and the V segment lost 5 bases, leaving 12 bases of the junction unmatched. The CDR3 has 15 residues.

This chain uses TRBV20-1 with TRBJ1-2; a possible D gene is TRBD1 (6 bases). The germline V gene encodes CDR1 DFQATT and CDR2 SNEGSKA (reference sequence). CDR3 size: 14 residues. Trimming stripped 3 bases from V and 0 bases from J, with 11 bases between. CDR3 amino acids: CSASTQGSNYGYTF. In nucleotides, the CDR3 is TGCAGTGCTAGTACGCAGGGGTCTAACTATGGCTACACCTTC.

This clone was recorded at least ten times. The rearrangement uses TRBV4-1 and TRBJ2-5; 13 bases agree with TRBD2. J was trimmed by 3 bases and V by 4 bases; bases with no gene match: 8. This CDR3 spans 17 amino acids. From germline, CDR1 is MGHRA and CDR2 YSYEKL. The CDR3 reads CASSRRTSGGREETQYF. The DNA for the CDR3 is TGCGCCAGCAGCCGGAGGACTAGCGGGGGACGGGAAGAGACCCAGTACTTC.

On this clone itself: At one of its ends the junction is not consistent with the germline gene, which may arise from a read error. This chain uses TRBV12-3 or TRBV12-4 with TRBJ2-7, with no clear D. CDR3 length equals 13 residues. CDR3 loop: CASSFGPAYEQCF. In DNA form, the CDR3 reads TGTGCCAGCAGTTTCGGGCCAGCCTACGAGCAGTGCTTC.

V and J are TRBV6-1 and TRBJ1-5, with D unclear. From germline, CDR1 is MNHNS and CDR2 SASEGT. V lost 6 bases and J 1 base, leaving 4 bases between the germline ends. The CDR3 is 12 residues long. The CDR3 coding sequence is TGTGCCAGCAGGAGAAGCAATCAGCCCCAGCATTTT. It codes for CASRRSNQPQHF.

By share, this clone counts as medium-sized. The V call is TRBV6-1, the J call TRBJ2-3; the D is unclear. The germline CDR1 and CDR2 sequences are MNHNS and SASEGT. The CDR3 spans 14 residues. V was trimmed by 3 bases and J by 4 bases, leaving 11 bases between them. CDR3 amino acids: CASSERLDPDTQYF. The CDR3 DNA follows: TGTGCCAGCAGTGAGAGGCTAGATCCAGATACGCAGTATTTT.

This clone is labeled medium-sized. The identical CDR3 is also encoded by other nucleotide sequences in the sample. J is TRBJ2-3 and V is TRBV25-1, with D perhaps matching TRBD1 (5 bases). The V end lost 5 bases, the J end lost 4 bases, and 13 bases lay between the germline ends. Germline V gives CDR1 MGHDK, CDR2 SYGVNS. CDR3 size: 14 residues. The CDR3 spells CASSQRGKSDTQYF. For the CDR3, the DNA is TGTGCCAGCAGTCAAAGGGGAAAGTCAGATACGCAGTATTTT.

By proportion, this clone is medium-sized. The gene calls are TRBV5-1 and TRBJ2-7, with 10 bases lining up with TRBD1. The CDR3 contains 14 residues. V shed 5 bases, J shed 5 bases, and the junction held 7 bases outside the gene matches. The germline CDR1 and CDR2 sequences are SGHRS and YFSETQ. The CDR3 protein is CASSPGQGFNEQYF. The CDR3 nucleotides are TGCGCCAGCAGTCCGGGACAGGGGTTCAACGAGCAGTACTTC.

The chain couples TRBV6-2 or TRBV6-3 to TRBJ2-3; maybe TRBD2 (5 bases). V was clipped by 8 bases and J by 0 bases, with 21 bases between them. The CDR3 has 17 amino acids. In germline, CDR1 is MNHEY, CDR2 SVGEGT. CDR3 nucleotide sequence: TGTGCCAGCTCCCAGCGGAGCTACCCCACTAGCACAGATACGCAGTATTTT. This sequence encodes CASSQRSYPTSTDTQYF.

Only a few counts were recorded for this clone. V usage is TRBV6-4 and J usage is TRBJ2-1; D is uncertain. Germline V gene sequence: CDR1 MRHNA, CDR2 SNTAGT. The CDR3 loop spans 14 amino acids. Trimming left V 0 bases short and J 8 bases short, with 11 bases between. The CDR3 DNA sequence: TGTGCCAGCAGTGACTCGAAATGGGTCGATGAGCAGTTCTTC. It specifies CASSDSKWVDEQFF.

V and J are TRBV28 and TRBJ1-6; a weak D match, TRBD1 (6 bases). CDR1 and CDR2 from the germline V gene are MDHEN and SYDVKM. The CDR3 is 16 residues long. Trimming stripped 4 bases from V and 6 bases from J, with 16 bases between. Here the CDR3 DNA reads TGTGCCAGCAGTTCCAGCTACAGGGTGATTAATTCACCCCTCCACTTT. Protein: CASSSSYRVINSPLHF.

This rearrangement joins TRBV30 to TRBJ2-2, with D unclear. V lost 2 bases, J lost 0 bases, and 7 bases lay in between. Germline CDR1 GTSNPN, CDR2 SVGIG (reference sequence). CDR3 size: 14 residues. The CDR3 DNA is TGTGCCTGGAGTCTTACGGCGAACACCGGGGAGCTGTTTTTT. The encoded protein is CAWSLTANTGELFF.

By share of the sample, this clone is medium-sized. This chain uses TRBV2 with TRBJ2-5, with D possibly TRBD2 on 6 matching bases. Looked up from germline, CDR1 is SNHLY and CDR2 is FYNNEI. Trimming stripped 8 bases from V and 1 base from J, with 14 bases between. CDR3 length: 14 amino acids. The CDR3 sequence is CASGEDLLQETQYF. Written as DNA, the CDR3 is TGTGCCAGCGGGGAGGACCTACTCCAAGAGACCCAGTACTTC.

This clone was recorded many times. The J gene is TRBJ1-2, the V gene TRBV5-4; TRBD1 aligns across 10 bases. V shed 2 bases, J shed 7 bases, and the junction held 5 bases outside the gene matches. Per germline, CDR1 SGHNT and CDR2 YYREEE (reference sequence). The CDR3 covers 14 residues. CDR3 region: CASSFGTGDLGYTF. CDR3 sequence (DNA): TGTGCCAGCAGCTTCGGGACAGGGGACCTTGGCTACACCTTC.

The sample holds one count of this clone. The chain joins TRBV7-9 to TRBJ2-6; D uncertain. V shed 7 bases and J shed 2 bases, with 9 bases lying between them. Germline values: CDR1 SEHNR, CDR2 FQNEAQ (reference sequence). The CDR3 has 14 amino acids. The chain's CDR3 is CASNYRPGANVLTF. CDR3 DNA: TGTGCCAGCAACTATCGACCTGGGGCCAACGTCCTGACTTTC.

Regarding this clone: Mismatch with germline at one junction end may stem from a read error. The DNA for the CDR3 is TGTGCTAGCAGCTTAGAACCTGGGGCATTCGGTCGTGACAATGAGCAGTTCTTC. Its protein product is CASSLEPGAFGRDNEQFF. V is TRBV7-6 and J is TRBJ2-1; D is perhaps TRBD1 (5 bases). CDR3 length: 18 amino acids. Germline V gene data show CDR1 as SGHVS and CDR2 as FNYEAQ.